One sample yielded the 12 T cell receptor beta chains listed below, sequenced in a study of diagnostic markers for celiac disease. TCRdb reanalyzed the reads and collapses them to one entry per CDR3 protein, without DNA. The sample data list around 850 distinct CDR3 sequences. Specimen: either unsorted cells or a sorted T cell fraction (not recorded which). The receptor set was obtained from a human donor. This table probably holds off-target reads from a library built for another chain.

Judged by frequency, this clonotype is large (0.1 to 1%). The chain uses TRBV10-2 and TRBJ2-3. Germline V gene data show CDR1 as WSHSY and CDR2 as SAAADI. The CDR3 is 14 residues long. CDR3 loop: CASSVGTSIDTQYF.

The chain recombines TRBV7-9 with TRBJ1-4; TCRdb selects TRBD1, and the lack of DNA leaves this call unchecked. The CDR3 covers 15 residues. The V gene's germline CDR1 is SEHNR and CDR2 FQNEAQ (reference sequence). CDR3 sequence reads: CASSLAVTAKEKLFF.

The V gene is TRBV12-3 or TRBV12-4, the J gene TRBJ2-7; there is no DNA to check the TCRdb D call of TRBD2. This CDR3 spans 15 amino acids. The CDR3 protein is CASSGGTSASYEQYF.

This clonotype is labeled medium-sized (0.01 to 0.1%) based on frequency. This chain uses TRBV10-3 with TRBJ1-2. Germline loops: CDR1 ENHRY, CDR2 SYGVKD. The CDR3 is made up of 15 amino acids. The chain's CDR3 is CAINSGSDSNYGYTF.

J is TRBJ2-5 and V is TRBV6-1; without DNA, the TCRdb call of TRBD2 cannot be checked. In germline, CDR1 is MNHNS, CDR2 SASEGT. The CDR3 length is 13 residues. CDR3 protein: CASSDGLFQTQYF.

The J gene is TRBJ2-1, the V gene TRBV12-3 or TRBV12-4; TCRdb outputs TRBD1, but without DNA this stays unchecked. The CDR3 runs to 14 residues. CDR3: CASSWVGTYDEQFF.

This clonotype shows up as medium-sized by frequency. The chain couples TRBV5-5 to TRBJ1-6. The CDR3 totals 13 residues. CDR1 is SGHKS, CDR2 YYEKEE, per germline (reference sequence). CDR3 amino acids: CASSSEWGSPLHF.

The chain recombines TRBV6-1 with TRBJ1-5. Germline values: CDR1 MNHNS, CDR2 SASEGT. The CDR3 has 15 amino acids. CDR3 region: CASSVQDLGYQPQHF.

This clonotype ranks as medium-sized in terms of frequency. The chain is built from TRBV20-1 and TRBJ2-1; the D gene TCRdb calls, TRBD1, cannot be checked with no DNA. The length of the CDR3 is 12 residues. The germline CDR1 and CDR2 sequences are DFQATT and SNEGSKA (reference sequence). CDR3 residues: CSARWGSNEQFF.

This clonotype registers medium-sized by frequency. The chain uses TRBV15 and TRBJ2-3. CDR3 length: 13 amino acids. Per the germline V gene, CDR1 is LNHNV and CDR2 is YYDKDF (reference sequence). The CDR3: CATSSTSTDTQYF.

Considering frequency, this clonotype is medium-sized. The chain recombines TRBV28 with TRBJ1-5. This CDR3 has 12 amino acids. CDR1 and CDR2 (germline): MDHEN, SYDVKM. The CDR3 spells CASSFLEQPQHF.

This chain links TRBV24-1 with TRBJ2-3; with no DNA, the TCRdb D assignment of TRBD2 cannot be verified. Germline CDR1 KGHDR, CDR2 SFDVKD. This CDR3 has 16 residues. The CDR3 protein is CATSGGLGGGTDTQYF.